These T cell receptor beta chains were read from a single sample in a study of control samples from healthy donors and cancer patients. This table comes from immunoSEQ multiplex PCR, and its TCRdb copy is limited to in-frame clones, with some not included. This sample has about 150,000 clones, with 80% to 90% found just once. What was sequenced was blood. Receptors were obtained from a man aged 18 to 29 in good health. The CDR3 runs from the conserved cysteine through the conserved F or W. A D gene is named only where the DNA matches it firmly. Size is stated for part of the rows, as once, few or many counts, or as a class when the clone is expanded.

TRBD1,TRBJ1-2,-,TRBV28,CASSNPDREDGYTF,TGTGCCAGCAGTAACCCGGACAGGGAAGATGGCTACACCTTC
-,TRBJ2-5,once,TRBV12-3/TRBV12-4,CASSFFGVETQYF,TGTGCCAGCAGTTTTTTCGGGGTCGAGACCCAGTACTTC
-,TRBJ2-2,-,TRBV9,CASSFLNTGELFF,TGTGCCAGCAGCTTCCTGAACACCGGGGAGCTGTTTTTT
-,TRBJ1-2,-,TRBV28,CASAGSNYGYTF,TGTGCCAGCGCAGGATCTAACTATGGCTACACCTTC
TRBD2,TRBJ2-3,-,TRBV7-3,CASSLSGGGAGDTQYF,TGTGCCAGCAGCTTATCAGGCGGGGGGGCCGGAGATACGCAGTATTTT
TRBD1,TRBJ1-5,once,TRBV28,CASSINRGQPQHF,TGTGCCAGCAGTATCAACAGGGGCCAGCCCCAGCATTTT
-,TRBJ2-2,-,TRBV27,CASSLRQGEVGELFF,TGTGCCAGCAGTTTACGGCAGGGGGAGGTCGGGGAGCTGTTTTTT
-,TRBJ2-7,once,TRBV6-5,CASGGAVAMEQYF,TGTGCCAGCGGGGGGGCAGTAGCGATGGAGCAGTACTTC
TRBD2,TRBJ2-1,-,TRBV18,CASSPSGGRGRNEQFF,TGTGCCAGCTCACCAAGCGGGGGAAGAGGGAGGAATGAGCAGTTCTTC
TRBD2,TRBJ2-2,once,TRBV27,CASSLVSSGGSTGELFF,TGTGCCAGCAGTTTAGTGTCTAGCGGGGGGAGCACCGGGGAGCTGTTTTTT
-,TRBJ2-7,-,TRBV30,CAWTTTLQGTLYEQYF,TGTGCCTGGACCACAACACTTCAGGGGACCCTATACGAGCAGTACTTC
-,TRBJ2-1,-,TRBV7-9,CASSFGGPKAEQFF,TGTGCCAGCAGCTTCGGGGGGCCGAAGGCTGAGCAGTTCTTC
TRBD1,TRBJ1-4,few,TRBV14,CASSQRQGLEKLFF,TGTGCCAGCAGCCAACGACAGGGACTGGAAAAACTGTTTTTT
-,TRBJ1-1,-,TRBV27,CASSLTTNTEAFF,TGTGCCAGCAGTTTAACCACCAACACTGAAGCTTTCTTT
TRBD2,TRBJ2-5,-,TRBV4-2,CASSLLLAGGPQETQYF,TGTGCCAGCAGCCTATTACTAGCGGGGGGCCCCCAAGAGACCCAGTACTTC
-,TRBJ2-3,once,TRBV30,CAWNWGTSTDTQYF,TGTGCCTGGAATTGGGGGACTAGCACAGATACGCAGTATTTT
-,TRBJ1-1,-,TRBV5-1,CASGTVNTEAFF,TGCGCCAGCGGGACCGTGAACACTGAAGCTTTCTTT
TRBD2,TRBJ2-5,-,TRBV10-3,CAISGAGTTGETQYF,TGTGCCATCAGTGGGGCCGGGACTACCGGAGAGACCCAGTACTTC
-,TRBJ2-1,-,TRBV28,CASSLGLNNEQFF,TGTGCCAGCAGCCTTGGGCTAAACAATGAGCAGTTCTTC
-,TRBJ2-7,-,TRBV7-9,CASSFRREQYF,TGTGCCAGCAGCTTCCGTCGCGAGCAGTACTTC
-,TRBJ2-5,-,TRBV7-3,CASSFLARETQYF,TGTGCCAGCAGCTTTTTGGCCCGAGAGACCCAGTACTTC
TRBD2,TRBJ2-2,-,TRBV9,CASSPTSGGNPGELFF,TGTGCCAGCAGCCCTACTAGCGGGGGGAACCCCGGGGAGCTGTTTTTT
-,TRBJ2-5,-,TRBV12-3/TRBV12-4,CASSLLLQETQYF,TGTGCCAGCAGTTTACTGCTACAAGAGACCCAGTACTTC
-,TRBJ1-4,-,TRBV4-1,CASSRSDRSSTNEKLFF,TGCGCCAGCAGCCGTAGCGACAGGAGTTCGACTAATGAAAAACTGTTTTTT
TRBD1,TRBJ2-3,-,TRBV24-1,CATSDMGDRVSTDTQYF,TGTGCCACCAGTGATATGGGGGACAGGGTTAGCACAGATACGCAGTATTTT
-,TRBJ1-1,-,TRBV27,CASSLSEGANTEAFF,TGTGCCAGCAGTTTATCTGAGGGCGCGAACACTGAAGCTTTCTTT
-,TRBJ1-5,-,TRBV7-8,CASSFSDYSNQPQHF,TGTGCCAGCAGCTTCTCAGATTATAGCAATCAGCCCCAGCATTTT
-,TRBJ1-1,-,TRBV18,CASSPDSYTEAFF,TGTGCCAGCTCACCAGACTCTTACACTGAAGCTTTCTTT
-,TRBJ2-1,-,TRBV3-1/TRBV3-2,CASSPAVVASYNEQFF,TGTGCCAGCAGCCCAGCCGTGGTTGCCTCCTACAATGAGCAGTTCTTC
-,TRBJ1-1,-,TRBV20-1,CSAIRGIEAFF,TGCAGTGCTATTAGGGGTATTGAAGCTTTCTTT
-,TRBJ1-2,-,TRBV11-2,CASSLGFGRENYGYTF,TGTGCCAGCAGCTTAGGGTTCGGAAGGGAAAACTATGGCTACACCTTC
TRBD2,TRBJ2-1,once,TRBV6-2/TRBV6-3,CASSMGGISHNEQFF,TGTGCCAGCAGTATGGGGGGGATTAGCCACAATGAGCAGTTCTTC
-,TRBJ1-6,-,TRBV6-5,CASTPTGGANSPLHF,TGTGCCAGCACTCCCACGGGGGGGGCTAATTCACCCCTCCACTTT
-,TRBJ1-1,-,TRBV4-1,CASIGQIDTEAFF,TGCGCCAGCATTGGACAAATCGACACTGAAGCTTTCTTT
-,TRBJ1-2,-,TRBV2,CASSDRAGDGYTF,TGTGCCAGCAGTGACAGGGCAGGGGATGGCTACACCTTC
-,TRBJ1-3,-,TRBV3-1/TRBV3-2,CASSQWSRAGNTIYF,TGTGCCAGCAGCCAATGGTCTAGGGCTGGAAACACCATATATTTT
-,TRBJ1-1,-,TRBV7-2,CASSLRGMNTEAFF,TGTGCCAGCAGCTTACGGGGCATGAACACTGAAGCTTTCTTT
TRBD2,TRBJ2-1,once,TRBV3-1/TRBV3-2,CASHPSGGWDEQFF,TGTGCCAGCCACCCAAGCGGGGGATGGGATGAGCAGTTCTTC
-,TRBJ1-6,-,TRBV21-1,CASSKSIVGSPYSHF,TGTGCCAGCAGCAAATCCATTGTAGGGAGCCCCTACTCCCACTTT
-,TRBJ1-5,-,TRBV7-2,CASSLRAGAYSNQPQHF,TGTGCCAGCAGCTTACGGGCAGGGGCTTATAGCAATCAGCCCCAGCATTTT
-,TRBJ1-5,-,TRBV6-1,CASSERRSPQHF,TGTGCCAGCAGTGAAAGGCGCTCGCCCCAGCATTTT
-,TRBJ2-7,-,TRBV14,CASSQDRWTEYYEQYF,TGTGCCAGCAGCCAAGATCGGTGGACAGAATACTACGAGCAGTACTTC
-,TRBJ1-6,-,TRBV18,CASSPSIENSPLHF,TGTGCCAGCTCACCATCTATCGAGAATTCACCCCTCCACTTT
TRBD1,TRBJ1-6,-,TRBV28,CASSFPPQGFFRGNSPLHF,TGTGCCAGCAGTTTCCCCCCACAGGGGTTTTTCCGAGGTAATTCACCCCTCCACTTT
-,TRBJ2-7,-,TRBV27,CASSFAGGSSYEQYF,TGTGCCAGCAGTTTTGCCGGGGGTAGCTCCTACGAGCAGTACTTC
-,TRBJ1-1,-,TRBV4-1,CASSQVREWTEAFF,TGCGCCAGCAGCCAGGTCCGGGAGTGGACTGAAGCTTTCTTT
-,TRBJ2-3,-,TRBV2,CASSAGMADTQYF,TGTGCCAGCAGCGCAGGCATGGCAGATACGCAGTATTTT
TRBD2,TRBJ2-1,few,TRBV18,CASSPDLLAGAYNEQFF,TGTGCCAGCTCACCAGATCTTCTAGCGGGGGCCTACAATGAGCAGTTCTTC
-,TRBJ1-4,-,TRBV5-1,CASSLETATNEKLFF,TGCGCCAGCAGCTTGGAGACGGCAACTAATGAAAAACTGTTTTTT
TRBD1,TRBJ2-3,-,TRBV4-3,CASSQVGTVTDTQYF,TGCGCCAGCAGCCAAGTGGGGACAGTCACAGATACGCAGTATTTT
-,TRBJ1-1,-,TRBV5-4,CASSYDRNTEAFF,TGTGCCAGCAGCTACGACCGCAACACTGAAGCTTTCTTT
-,TRBJ1-1,-,TRBV9,CASRPGGFGTEAFF,TGTGCCAGCAGGCCTGGGGGCTTCGGCACTGAAGCTTTCTTT
-,TRBJ2-5,-,TRBV18,CASSPGEAETQYF,TGTGCCAGCTCGCCCGGGGAGGCAGAGACCCAGTACTTC
TRBD1,TRBJ1-2,-,TRBV6-2/TRBV6-3,CASSPSRTGGYGYTF,TGTGCCAGCAGTCCGTCCCGGACAGGGGGCTATGGCTACACCTTC
-,TRBJ2-4,-,TRBV28,CASNGGAKNIQYF,TGTGCCAGCAACGGCGGGGCCAAAAACATTCAGTACTTC
-,TRBJ2-7,few,TRBV3-1/TRBV3-2,CASSQGRREQYF,TGTGCCAGCAGCCAGGGTCGGCGGGAGCAGTACTTC
-,TRBJ1-1,-,TRBV2,CASADTSLGDTEAFF,TGTGCCAGCGCGGACACCTCTCTTGGGGACACTGAAGCTTTCTTT
-,TRBJ1-2,-,TRBV13,CASNDNRRGFAGYTF,TGTGCCAGCAACGATAATAGAAGGGGTTTTGCTGGCTACACCTTC
TRBD1,TRBJ2-7,-,TRBV19,CASSMDRGFYEQYF,TGTGCCAGTAGTATGGACAGGGGTTTCTACGAGCAGTACTTC
TRBD1,TRBJ1-1,once,TRBV6-5,CASSSRQGTEAFF,TGTGCCAGCAGTTCAAGACAGGGGACTGAAGCTTTCTTT